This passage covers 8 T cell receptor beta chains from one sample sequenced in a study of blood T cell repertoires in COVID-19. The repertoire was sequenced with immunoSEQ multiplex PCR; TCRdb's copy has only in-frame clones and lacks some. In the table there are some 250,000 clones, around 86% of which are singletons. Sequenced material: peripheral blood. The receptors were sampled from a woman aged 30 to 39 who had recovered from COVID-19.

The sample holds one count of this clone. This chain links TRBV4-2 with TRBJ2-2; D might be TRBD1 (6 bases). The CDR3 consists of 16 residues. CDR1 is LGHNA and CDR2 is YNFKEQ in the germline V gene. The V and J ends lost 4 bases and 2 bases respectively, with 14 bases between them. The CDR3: CASSPQTGINTGELFF. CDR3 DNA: TGTGCCAGCAGCCCACAAACAGGGATCAACACCGGGGAGCTGTTTTTT.

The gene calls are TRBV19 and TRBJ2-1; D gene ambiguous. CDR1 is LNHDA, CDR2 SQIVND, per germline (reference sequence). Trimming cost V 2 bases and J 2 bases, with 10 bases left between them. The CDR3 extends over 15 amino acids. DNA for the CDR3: TGTGCCAGTAGTATAAGAGAAAGCACCTACAATGAGCAGTTCTTC. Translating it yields CASSIRESTYNEQFF.

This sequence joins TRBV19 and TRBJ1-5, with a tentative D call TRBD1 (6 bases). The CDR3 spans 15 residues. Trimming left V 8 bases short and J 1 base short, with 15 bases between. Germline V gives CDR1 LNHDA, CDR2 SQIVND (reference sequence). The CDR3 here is CASATEDRSNQPQHF. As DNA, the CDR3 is TGTGCCAGTGCCACCGAGGACAGAAGCAATCAGCCCCAGCATTTT.

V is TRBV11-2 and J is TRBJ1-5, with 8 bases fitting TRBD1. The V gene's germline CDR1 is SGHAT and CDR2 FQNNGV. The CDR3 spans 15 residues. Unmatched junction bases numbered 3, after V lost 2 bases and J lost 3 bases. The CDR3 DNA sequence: TGTGCCAGCAGCTTAACAGGGGGGACCAATCAGCCCCAGCATTTT. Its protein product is CASSLTGGTNQPQHF.

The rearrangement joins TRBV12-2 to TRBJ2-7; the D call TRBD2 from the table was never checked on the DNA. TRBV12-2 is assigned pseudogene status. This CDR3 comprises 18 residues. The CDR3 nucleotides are TGTGCAAGTCGCCCCCCCAGGGAGGGCAGGGGTGGCCTCTACGAGCAGTACTTC. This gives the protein CASRPPREGRGGLYEQYF.

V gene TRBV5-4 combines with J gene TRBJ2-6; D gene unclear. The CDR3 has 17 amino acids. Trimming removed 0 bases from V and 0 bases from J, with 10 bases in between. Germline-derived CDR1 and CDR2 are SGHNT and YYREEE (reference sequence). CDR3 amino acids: CASSLASPLSGANVLTF. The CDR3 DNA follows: TGTGCCAGCAGCTTGGCGTCTCCCCTCTCTGGGGCCAACGTCCTGACTTTC.

In nucleotides, the CDR3 is TGTGCCAGCAGCCCCGGGAGGGGAGGCCAAGAGACCCAGTACTTC. Translated, it gives CASSPGRGGQETQYF. The chain has TRBV6-5 and TRBJ2-5, with 8 bases identical to TRBD2. The junction had 7 bases not matched to a gene; V was cut back by 6 bases and J by 1 base. CDR1 is MNHEY and CDR2 is SVGAGI in the germline V gene. The CDR3 has 15 amino acids.

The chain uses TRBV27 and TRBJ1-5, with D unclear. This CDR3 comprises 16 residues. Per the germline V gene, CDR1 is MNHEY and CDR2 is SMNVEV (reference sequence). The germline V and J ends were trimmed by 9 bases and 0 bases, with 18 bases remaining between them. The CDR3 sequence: CASPNHVYGSNQPQHF. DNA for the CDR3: TGTGCCAGTCCCAACCATGTGTACGGTAGCAATCAGCCCCAGCATTTT.